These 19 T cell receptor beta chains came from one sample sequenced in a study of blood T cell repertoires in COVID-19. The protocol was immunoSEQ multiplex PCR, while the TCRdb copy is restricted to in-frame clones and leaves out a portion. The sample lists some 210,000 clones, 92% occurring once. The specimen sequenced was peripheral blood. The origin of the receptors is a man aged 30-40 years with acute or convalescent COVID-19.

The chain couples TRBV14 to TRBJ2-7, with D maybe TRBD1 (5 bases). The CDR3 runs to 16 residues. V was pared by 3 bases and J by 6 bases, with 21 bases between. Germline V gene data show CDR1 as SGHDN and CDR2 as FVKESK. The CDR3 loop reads CASSQTLLGHSGEQYF. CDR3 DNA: TGTGCCAGCAGCCAGACCCTATTGGGGCATTCAGGCGAGCAGTACTTC. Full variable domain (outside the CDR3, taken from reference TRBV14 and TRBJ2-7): EAGVTQFPSHSVIEKGQTVTLRCDPISGHDNLYWYRRVMGKEIKFLLHFVKESKQDESGMPNNRFLAERTGGTYSTLKVQPAELEDSGVYFCASSQTLLGHSGEQYFGPGTRLTVT.

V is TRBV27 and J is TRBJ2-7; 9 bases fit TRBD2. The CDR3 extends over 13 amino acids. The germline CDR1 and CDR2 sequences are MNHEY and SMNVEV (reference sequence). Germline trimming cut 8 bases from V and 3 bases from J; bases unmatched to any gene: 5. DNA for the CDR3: TGTGCCAGCTCAGCGGGAGGTCACTACGAGCAGTACTTC. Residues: CASSAGGHYEQYF.

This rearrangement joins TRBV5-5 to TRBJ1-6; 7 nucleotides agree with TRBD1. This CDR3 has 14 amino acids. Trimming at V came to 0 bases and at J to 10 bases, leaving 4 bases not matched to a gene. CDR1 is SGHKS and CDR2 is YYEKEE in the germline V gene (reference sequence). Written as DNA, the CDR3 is TGTGCCAGCAGCTTGGGAGACAGGGACTCACCCCTCCACTTT. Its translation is CASSLGDRDSPLHF.

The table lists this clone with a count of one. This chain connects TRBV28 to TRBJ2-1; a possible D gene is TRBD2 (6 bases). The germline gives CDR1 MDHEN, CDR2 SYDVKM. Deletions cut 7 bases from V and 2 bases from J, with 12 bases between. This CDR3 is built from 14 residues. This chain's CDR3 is CASTAGGTYNEQFF. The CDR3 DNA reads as TGTGCCAGCACCGCCGGGGGTACCTACAATGAGCAGTTCTTC.

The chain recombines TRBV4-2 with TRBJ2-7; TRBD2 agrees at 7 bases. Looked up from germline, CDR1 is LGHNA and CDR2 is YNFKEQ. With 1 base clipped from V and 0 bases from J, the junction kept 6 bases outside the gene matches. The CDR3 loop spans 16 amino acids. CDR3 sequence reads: CASSQASGARSYEQYF. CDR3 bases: TGTGCCAGCAGCCAAGCCAGCGGGGCACGCTCCTACGAGCAGTACTTC.

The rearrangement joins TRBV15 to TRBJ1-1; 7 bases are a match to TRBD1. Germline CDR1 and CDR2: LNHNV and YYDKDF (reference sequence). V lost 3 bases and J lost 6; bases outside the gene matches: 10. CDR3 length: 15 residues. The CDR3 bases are TGTGCCACCAGCAGGTGGCGACAGGGTCCCCCTGAAGCTTTCTTT. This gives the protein CATSRWRQGPPEAFF.

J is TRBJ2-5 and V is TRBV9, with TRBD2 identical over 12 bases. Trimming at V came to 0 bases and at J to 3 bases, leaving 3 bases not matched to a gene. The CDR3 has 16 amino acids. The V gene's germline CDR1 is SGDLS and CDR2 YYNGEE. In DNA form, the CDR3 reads TGTGCCAGCAGCGTAGGTCCTAGCGGGAGGGAAGAGACCCAGTACTTC. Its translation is CASSVGPSGREETQYF.

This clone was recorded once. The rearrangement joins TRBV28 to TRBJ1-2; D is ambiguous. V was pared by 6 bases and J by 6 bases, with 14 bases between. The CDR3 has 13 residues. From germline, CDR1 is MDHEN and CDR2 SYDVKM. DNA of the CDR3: TGTGCCAGCAGCCGACTTCGGGTGGATGGCTACACCTTC. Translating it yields CASSRLRVDGYTF.

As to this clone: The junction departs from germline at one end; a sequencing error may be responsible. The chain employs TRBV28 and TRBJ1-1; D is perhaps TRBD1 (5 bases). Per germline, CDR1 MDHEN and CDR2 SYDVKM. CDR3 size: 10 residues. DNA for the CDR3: TGTGCCAGCAGTGCGTCCGGGACTATCTTT. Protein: CASSASGTIF.

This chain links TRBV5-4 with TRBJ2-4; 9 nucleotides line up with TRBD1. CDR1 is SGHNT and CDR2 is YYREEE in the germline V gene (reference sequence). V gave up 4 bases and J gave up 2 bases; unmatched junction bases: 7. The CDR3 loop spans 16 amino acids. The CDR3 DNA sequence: TGTGCCAGCAGCCCAGGGGACAGGGCTACCAAAAACATTCAGTACTTC. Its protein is CASSPGDRATKNIQYF.

In nucleotides, the CDR3 is TGTGCCTGGAGTGTACCAGGGGGCCATCAGCCCCAGCATTTT. It codes for CAWSVPGGHQPQHF. The chain has TRBV30 and TRBJ1-5; 8 bases line up with TRBD1. Per the germline V gene, CDR1 is GTSNPN and CDR2 is SVGIG (reference sequence). This CDR3 contains 14 residues. With V trimmed by 0 bases and J by 5 bases, 3 bases remained unmatched.

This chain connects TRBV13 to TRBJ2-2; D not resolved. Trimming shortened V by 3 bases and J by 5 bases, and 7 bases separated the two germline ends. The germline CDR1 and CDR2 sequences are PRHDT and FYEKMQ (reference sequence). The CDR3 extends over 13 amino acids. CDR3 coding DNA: TGTGCCAGCAGCTTTCGACATACCGGGGAGCTGTTTTTT. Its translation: CASSFRHTGELFF. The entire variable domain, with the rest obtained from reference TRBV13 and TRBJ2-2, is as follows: AAGVIQSPRHLIKEKRETATLKCYPIPRHDTVYWYQQGPGQDPQFLISFYEKMQSDKGSIPDRFSAQQFSDYHSELNMSSLELGDSALYFCASSFRHTGELFFGEGSRLTVL.

In DNA form, the CDR3 reads TGTGCCTGGAACGGAGGGAGGGGAGATGGCTACACCTTC. This gives the protein CAWNGGRGDGYTF. The V call is TRBV30, the J call TRBJ1-2; D possibly corresponds to TRBD1 (5 bases). This CDR3 contains 13 residues. Looked up from germline, CDR1 is GTSNPN and CDR2 is SVGIG (reference sequence). Trimming took off 4 bases at V and 6 bases at J, with 15 bases between the two ends.

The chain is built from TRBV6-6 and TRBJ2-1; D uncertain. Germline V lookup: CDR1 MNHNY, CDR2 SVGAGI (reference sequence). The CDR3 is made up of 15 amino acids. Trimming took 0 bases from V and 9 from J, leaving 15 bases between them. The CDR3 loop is CASSYSITAPGEQFF. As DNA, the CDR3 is TGTGCCAGCAGTTACTCGATAACAGCCCCCGGTGAGCAGTTCTTC.

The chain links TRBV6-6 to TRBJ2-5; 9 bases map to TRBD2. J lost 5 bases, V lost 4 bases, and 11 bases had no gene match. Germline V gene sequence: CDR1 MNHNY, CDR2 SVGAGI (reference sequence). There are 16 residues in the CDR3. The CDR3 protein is CASSFPSGTLGETQYF. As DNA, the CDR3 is TGTGCCAGCAGTTTTCCTAGCGGGACGCTTGGGGAGACCCAGTACTTC.

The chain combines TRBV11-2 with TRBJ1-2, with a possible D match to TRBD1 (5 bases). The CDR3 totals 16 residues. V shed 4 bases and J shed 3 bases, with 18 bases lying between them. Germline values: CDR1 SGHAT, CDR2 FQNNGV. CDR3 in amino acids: CASSSHRKQGHYGYTF. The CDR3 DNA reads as TGTGCCAGCAGCTCGCACCGTAAGCAGGGTCACTATGGCTACACCTTC.

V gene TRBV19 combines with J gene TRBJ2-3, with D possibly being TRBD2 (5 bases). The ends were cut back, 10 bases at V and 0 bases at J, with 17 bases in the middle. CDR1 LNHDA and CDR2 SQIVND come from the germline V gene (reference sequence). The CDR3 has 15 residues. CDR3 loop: CATTRSRGSTDTQYF. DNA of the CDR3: TGTGCCACCACGAGATCCCGGGGTAGCACAGATACGCAGTATTTT.

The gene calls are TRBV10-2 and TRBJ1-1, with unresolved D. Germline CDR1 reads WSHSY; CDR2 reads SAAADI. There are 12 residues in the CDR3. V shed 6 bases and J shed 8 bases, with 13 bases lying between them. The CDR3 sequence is CASRDARAEAFF. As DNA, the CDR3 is TGCGCCAGCAGAGATGCGCGGGCCGAAGCTTTCTTT.

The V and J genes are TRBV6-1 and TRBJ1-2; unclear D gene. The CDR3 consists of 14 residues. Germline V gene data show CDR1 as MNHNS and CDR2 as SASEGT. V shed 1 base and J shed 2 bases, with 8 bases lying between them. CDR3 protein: CASSEVWRNYGYTF. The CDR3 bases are TGTGCCAGCAGTGAAGTTTGGCGGAACTATGGCTACACCTTC.